A single sample is the source of the 11 T cell receptor beta chains below, sequenced in a study of neoadjuvant nivolumab and ipilimumab in lung cancer. Using immunoSEQ multiplex PCR, the repertoire was profiled, and TCRdb retains in-frame clones only, with some absent. The repertoire includes 7,000 to 9,000 clones, more than 70% of them detected once, and approximately 6.2% sits in the top ten. The sample consisted of tumor tissue, taken after neoadjuvant nivolumab, alone or with ipilimumab, at or shortly before surgery. These receptors all stem from an adult with non-small cell lung cancer.

The V gene is TRBV20-1, the J gene TRBJ1-3, with a tentative D call TRBD1 (6 bases). Germline CDR1 DFQATT, CDR2 SNEGSKA (reference sequence). This CDR3 comprises 11 residues. CDR3 coding DNA: TGCAGGATTGGACAGGGAAACACCATATATTTT. Its translation is CRIGQGNTIYF.

The chain employs TRBV6-5 and TRBJ2-5; 7 nucleotides align to TRBD2. J gave up 7 bases and V 2 bases, and 1 base lay outside the gene matches. Germline CDR1 MNHEY, CDR2 SVGAGI. This CDR3 is built from 12 residues. The CDR3 DNA is TGTGCCAGCAGTTACAGGGAGGGGACCCAGTACTTC. Encoded protein: CASSYREGTQYF.

This rearrangement joins TRBV11-3 to TRBJ2-2; no firm D call. This CDR3 is 14 amino acids long. V shed 5 bases and J shed 0 bases, with 7 bases lying between them. Germline values: CDR1 SGHNT, CDR2 YENEEA. Written as DNA, the CDR3 is TGTGCCAGCAGCCAAATATCGAACACCGGGGAGCTGTTTTTT. Translated, it gives CASSQISNTGELFF.

The chain has TRBV29-1 and TRBJ2-7, with a tentative D call TRBD2 (5 bases). V lost 6 bases to trimming and J lost 7 bases, with 19 bases between them. The CDR3 sequence is 13 residues long. Per the germline V gene, CDR1 is SQVTM and CDR2 is ANQGSEA. This CDR3 is CSVRPSSSGEQYF. CDR3 nucleotide sequence: TGCAGCGTCCGGCCCTCCTCATCGGGGGAGCAGTACTTC.

This clone was counted a few times. The CDR3, as DNA: TGTGCCAGCAGTTATTCTTCTCTGGGGGGGCTTGTAGAGCAGTACTTC. As protein: CASSYSSLGGLVEQYF. The chain has TRBV27 and TRBJ2-7; D is possibly TRBD2 (7 bases). V dropped 4 bases and J dropped 7 bases, with 23 bases sitting between them. The CDR3 covers 16 residues. Germline V gene data show CDR1 as MNHEY and CDR2 as SMNVEV (reference sequence).

DNA of the CDR3: TGTGCCATCAGTGATTTAGGGACCGGGGAGCTGTTTTTT. Protein: CAISDLGTGELFF. The rearrangement uses TRBV10-3 and TRBJ2-2; D ambiguous. In germline, CDR1 is ENHRY, CDR2 SYGVKD. Trimming left V 3 bases short and J 5 bases short, with 7 bases between. The CDR3 contains 13 residues.

The CDR3 region is CASSRAREGEQYF. CDR3 nucleotide sequence: TGTGCCAGCTCAAGAGCCAGGGAAGGCGAGCAGTACTTC. The chain recombines TRBV18 with TRBJ2-7, with D possibly TRBD1 on 5 matching bases. CDR3 length: 13 amino acids. Trimming took 5 bases from V and 6 from J, leaving 14 bases between them. CDR1 and CDR2 (germline): KGHSH, LQKENI.

J is TRBJ2-1 and V is TRBV7-9; maybe TRBD1 (6 bases). The CDR3 consists of 16 residues. CDR1 is SEHNR and CDR2 is FQNEAQ in the germline V gene (reference sequence). V was pared by 4 bases and J by 6 bases, with 19 bases between. The CDR3 bases are TGTGCCAGCAGCTATCCTCAGGGGTCCGGCGGCAATGAGCAGTTCTTC. Amino acids: CASSYPQGSGGNEQFF. The full variable domain, with the rest looked up from reference TRBV7-9 and TRBJ2-1, is DTGVSQNPRHKITKRGQNVTFRCDPISEHNRLYWYRQTLGQGPEFLTYFQNEAQLEKSRLLSDRFSAERPKGSFSTLEIQRTEQGDSAMYLCASSYPQGSGGNEQFFGPGTRLTVL.

V and J are TRBV7-2 and TRBJ2-7; the D call may be TRBD1 or TRBD2 (6 bases each). Germline CDR1 is SGHTA and CDR2 is FQGNSA. Trimming took 2 bases from V and 6 from J, leaving 14 bases between them. The length of the CDR3 is 14 residues. CDR3 sequence (DNA): TGTGCCAGCAGCTTATCCCAAGGAGGGGGCGAGCAGTACTTC. Its protein is CASSLSQGGGEQYF.

V gene TRBV19 combines with J gene TRBJ1-6, with D unclear. Germline V gene lookup returns CDR1 LNHDA and CDR2 SQIVND (reference sequence). V was trimmed by 5 bases and J by 10 bases, leaving 21 bases between them. CDR3 length: 16 residues. CDR3 loop: CASSPLAPLAGSPLHF. In DNA form, the CDR3 reads TGTGCCAGTAGTCCCCTCGCGCCCTTAGCGGGGTCACCCCTCCACTTT.

This clone appeared a few times. J is TRBJ2-1 and V is TRBV11-2; D is unclear. Germline values: CDR1 SGHAT, CDR2 FQNNGV. With 3 bases removed from V and 4 bases from J, the gap between germline ends came to 10 bases. CDR3 length: 14 amino acids. CDR3 in DNA: TGTGCCAGCAGCTTTACAGTTGCTTACAATGAGCAGTTCTTC. Protein product: CASSFTVAYNEQFF.